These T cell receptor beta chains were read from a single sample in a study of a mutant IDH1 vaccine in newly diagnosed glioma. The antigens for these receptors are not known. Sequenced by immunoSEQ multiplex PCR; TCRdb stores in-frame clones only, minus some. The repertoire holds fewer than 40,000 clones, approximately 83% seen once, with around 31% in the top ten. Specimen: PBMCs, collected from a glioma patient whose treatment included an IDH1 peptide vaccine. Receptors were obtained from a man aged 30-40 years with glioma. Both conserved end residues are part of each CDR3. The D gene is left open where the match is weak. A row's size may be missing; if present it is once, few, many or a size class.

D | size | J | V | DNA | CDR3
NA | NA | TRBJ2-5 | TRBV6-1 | TGTGCCAGCAGTGGGGACGGCGAAGAGACCCAGTACTTC | CASSGDGEETQYF
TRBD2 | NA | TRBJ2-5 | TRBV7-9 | TGTGCCAGCAGTCGGGAGGGAGAAGCGGAGACCCAGTACTTC | CASSREGEAETQYF
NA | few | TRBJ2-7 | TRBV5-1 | TGCGCCAGCAACTTAGGTGGCAGCTCCTACGAGCAGTACTTC | CASNLGGSSYEQYF
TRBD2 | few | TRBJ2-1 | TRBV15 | TGTGCCACCAGCCCAAGCCCGAGGCGGGAGGAAAACGAGCAGTTCTTC | CATSPSPRREENEQFF
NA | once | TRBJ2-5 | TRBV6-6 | TGTGCCAGCAGTTACGGATACACCTACCAAGAGACCCAGTACTTC | CASSYGYTYQETQYF
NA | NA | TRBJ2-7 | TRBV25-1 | TGTGCCAGCAGCACAGGGTCCTACGAGCAGTACTTC | CASSTGSYEQYF
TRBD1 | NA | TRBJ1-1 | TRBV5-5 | TGTGCCAGCAGCTTGGGTCGGGGACAGGGGGCTGAAGCTTTCTTT | CASSLGRGQGAEAFF
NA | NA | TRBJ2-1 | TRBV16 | TGTGCCAGCAGCCAATTAAATGAGCAGTTCTTC | CASSQLNEQFF
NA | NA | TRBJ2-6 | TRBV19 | TGTGCCAGTAGTAGGGGTAGACAGGCTGGGGCCAACGTCCTGACTTTC | CASSRGRQAGANVLTF
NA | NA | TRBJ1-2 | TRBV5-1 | TGCGCCAGCAGCGTAACAGGGAGGTCTGGCTACACCTTC | CASSVTGRSGYTF
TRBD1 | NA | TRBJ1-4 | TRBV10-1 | TGCGCCAGCAACAGGGGAGACGAAAAACTGTTTTTT | CASNRGDEKLFF
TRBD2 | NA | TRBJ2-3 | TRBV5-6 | TGTGCCAGCAGCTATAGCGGGGGACCCACAGATACGCAGTATTTT | CASSYSGGPTDTQYF
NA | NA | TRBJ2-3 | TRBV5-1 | TGCGCCAGCAGCCCGATTGGCTTAGCAGATACGCAGTATTTT | CASSPIGLADTQYF
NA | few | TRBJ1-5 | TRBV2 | TGTGCCAGCAAGGTAGGCACCTCGGGGCAGCCCCAGCATTTT | CASKVGTSGQPQHF
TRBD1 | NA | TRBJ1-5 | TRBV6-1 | TGTGCCAGCAGTGATGACAGGGGCCATAGCAATCAGCCCCAGCATTTT | CASSDDRGHSNQPQHF
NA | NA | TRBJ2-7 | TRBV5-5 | TGTGCCAGCAGCTTGGCCATCAGTTCCTACGAGCAGTACTTC | CASSLAISSYEQYF
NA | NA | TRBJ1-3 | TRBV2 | TGTGCCAGCAGTGTCGGGGAGACCATATATTTT | CASSVGETIYF
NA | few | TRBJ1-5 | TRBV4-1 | TGCGCCAGCAGCCTGGACCGAGGAATAAATCAGCCCCAGCATTTT | CASSLDRGINQPQHF
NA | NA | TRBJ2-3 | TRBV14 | TGTGCCAGCAGCCAAGATCGGCGAGGTGATACGCAGTATTTT | CASSQDRRGDTQYF
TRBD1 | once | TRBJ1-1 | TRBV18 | TGTGCCAGCTCTCTGTCAGGGGGTGGCGGAGAAGACACTGAAGCTTTCTTT | CASSLSGGGGEDTEAFF
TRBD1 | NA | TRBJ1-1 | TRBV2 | TGTGCCAGCAGTCGAGACAGGGGGATGAACACTGAAGCTTTCTTT | CASSRDRGMNTEAFF
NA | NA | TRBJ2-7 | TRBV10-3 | TGTGCCATCAGTGAGTCGAACCGCTACGAGCAGTACTTC | CAISESNRYEQYF
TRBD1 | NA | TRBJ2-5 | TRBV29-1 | TGCAGCGTTGAGGACAGGGATCAAGAGACCCAGTACTTC | CSVEDRDQETQYF
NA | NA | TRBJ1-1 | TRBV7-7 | TGTGCCAGCAGCTCTGGGGCTGAAGCTTTCTTT | CASSSGAEAFF
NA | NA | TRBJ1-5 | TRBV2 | TGTGCCAGCAGTTTTGACAGGCATAGCAATCAGCCCCAGCATTTT | CASSFDRHSNQPQHF
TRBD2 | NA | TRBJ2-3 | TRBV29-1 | TGCAGCGCCCGGGGACTAGCTAGGGCAGATACGCAGTATTTT | CSARGLARADTQYF
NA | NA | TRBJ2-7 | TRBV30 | TGTGCGATGAGGACATCATCCGAGCAGTACTTC | CAMRTSSEQYF
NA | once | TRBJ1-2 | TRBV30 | TGTGCCTGGAGCGGGACCGTCTATGGCTACACCTTC | CAWSGTVYGYTF
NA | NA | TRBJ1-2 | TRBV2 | TGTGCCAGCAGTGTCCTTCGCGAAGGCAACTATGGCTACACCTTC | CASSVLREGNYGYTF
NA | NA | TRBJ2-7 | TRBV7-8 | TGTGCCAGCAGCTTAGGAGCCCGGGCCTACGAGCAGTACTTC | CASSLGARAYEQYF
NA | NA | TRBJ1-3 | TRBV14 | TGTGCCAGCAGCCAATCGATCCAAGGTTATGGAAACACCATATATTTT | CASSQSIQGYGNTIYF
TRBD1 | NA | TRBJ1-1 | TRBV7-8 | TGTGCCAGCAGTCGACAGGGGGTCACTGAAGCTTTCTTT | CASSRQGVTEAFF
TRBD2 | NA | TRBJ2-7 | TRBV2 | TGTGCCAGCAGGACGGCGGGCGGGAGTTACGAGCAGTACTTC | CASRTAGGSYEQYF
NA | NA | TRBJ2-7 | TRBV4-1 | TGCGCCAGCAGCCCCGCCGGGGGCCTAGGGACCTACGAGCAGTACTTC | CASSPAGGLGTYEQYF
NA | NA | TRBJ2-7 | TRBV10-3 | TGTGCCATCAGTGAAGGAGGGTTCGACGAGCAGTACTTC | CAISEGGFDEQYF
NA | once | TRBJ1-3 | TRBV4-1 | TGCGCCAGCAGCCAAGTGTCAACAGGGCGTGGAAACACCATATATTTT | CASSQVSTGRGNTIYF
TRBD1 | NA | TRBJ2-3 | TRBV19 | TGTGCCAGTAGCATGGACAGGGACTCGGATACGCAGTATTTT | CASSMDRDSDTQYF
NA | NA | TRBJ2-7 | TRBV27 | TGTGCCAGCAAAATTGTTGCAGGGTACACCTACGAGCAGTACTTC | CASKIVAGYTYEQYF
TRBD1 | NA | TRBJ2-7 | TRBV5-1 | TGCGCCAGCAGCTTGACGGGACAGGGGGCAAGCGAGCAGTACTTC | CASSLTGQGASEQYF
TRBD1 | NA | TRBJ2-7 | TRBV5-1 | TGCGCCAGCAGCTCGACAGGGGTTTTCTACGAGCAGTACTTC | CASSSTGVFYEQYF
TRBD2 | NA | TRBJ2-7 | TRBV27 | TGTGCCAGCAGTCGAGGGACTAGCGGGAACGAGCAGTACTTC | CASSRGTSGNEQYF